This entry lists 27 T cell receptor beta chains sequenced from one sample in a study of CD8 T cells in ankylosing spondylitis. TCRdb itself ran the 5' RACE reads through MiXCR, one entry per CDR3 protein. The profile shows 100,000 to 150,000 distinct CDR3 sequences, approximately 15% of them singletons. The sample taken for sequencing was blood, either unsorted or a sorted T cell fraction (not recorded which). Receptor source: a female donor with ankylosing spondylitis or in good health (not recorded which).

This clonotype turned up a few times. V is TRBV6-5 and J is TRBJ1-1; no clear D gene. CDR1 and CDR2 from the germline V gene are MNHEY and SVGAGI. The CDR3 consists of 14 residues. V gave up 3 bases and J gave up 4 bases, with 12 bases separating them. CDR3 DNA: TGTGCCAGCAGTTATTATCGGACGGCCACTGAAGCTTTCTTT. Its translation is CASSYYRTATEAFF.

This clonotype was seen only a few times. CDR3 nucleotides: TGTGCCAGCAGTTTATTAGCCGGGGAGCTGTTTTTT. Translation gives CASSLLAGELFF. The chain employs TRBV12-3 or TRBV12-4 and TRBJ2-2; D gene unclear. This CDR3 comprises 12 residues. V shed 2 bases and J shed 6 bases, with 4 bases lying between them.

The gene calls are TRBV6-1 and TRBJ2-1, with D possibly called TRBD1 or TRBD2 (5 bases each). CDR1 and CDR2 (germline): MNHNS, SASEGT. V lost 8 bases and J lost 9, with 20 bases in between. The CDR3 runs 14 residues. CDR3 residues: CASRLGWGSGEQFF. The CDR3 DNA sequence: TGTGCCAGCCGTCTAGGCTGGGGGTCCGGTGAGCAGTTCTTC.

The chain joins TRBV9 to TRBJ1-4; 7 nucleotides align to TRBD1. From germline, CDR1 is SGDLS and CDR2 YYNGEE. The CDR3 runs 15 residues. V dropped 0 bases and J dropped 4; count of bases not matched to a gene: 3. CDR3 in amino acids: CASSVDRGHNEKLFF. The DNA of the CDR3 is TGTGCCAGCAGCGTAGACAGGGGACATAATGAAAAACTGTTTTTT.

This clonotype was counted at least ten times. This rearrangement joins TRBV7-8 to TRBJ2-7, with D perhaps TRBD2 (6 bases). Germline CDR1 is SGHVS and CDR2 is FQNEAQ. Trimming took off 2 bases at V and 2 bases at J, with 13 bases between the two ends. CDR3 length: 15 amino acids. CDR3 region: CASSLRQGGPYEQYF. Written as DNA, the CDR3 is TGTGCCAGCAGCTTAAGGCAGGGAGGACCCTACGAGCAGTACTTC.

This clonotype came up many times. The chain couples TRBV12-3 or TRBV12-4 to TRBJ2-1; D might be TRBD2 (7 bases). The V gene lost 1 base and the J gene lost 3 bases, with 10 bases spanning the gap. The CDR3 is 15 amino acids. CDR3 region: CASSLGGGGYNEQFF. The CDR3 nucleotides are TGTGCCAGCAGTTTAGGAGGGGGGGGCTACAATGAGCAGTTCTTC.

This clonotype has a single count. This chain links TRBV5-6 with TRBJ2-5; no reliable D call. Germline V gene data show CDR1 as SGHDT and CDR2 as YYEEEE. CDR3 length equals 13 residues. Trimming took 0 bases from V and 4 from J, leaving 7 bases between them. The CDR3 nucleotides are TGTGCCAGCAGCTTGGCGGCGTCAGAGACCCAGTACTTC. It encodes CASSLAASETQYF.

There are many counts of this clonotype. J is TRBJ2-1 and V is TRBV19; 14 bases agree with TRBD2. CDR1 is LNHDA and CDR2 is SQIVND in the germline V gene (reference sequence). J was trimmed by 15 bases and V by 2 bases; bases with no gene match: 15. The CDR3 has 17 amino acids. The DNA for the CDR3 is TGTGCCAGTAGTATACTCAGACTAGCGGGAGGGCAGGATAAAGTGTTCTTC. It codes for CASSILRLAGGQDKVFF.

The chain couples TRBV7-2 to TRBJ2-1, with TRBD1 matching over 10 bases. Germline values: CDR1 SGHTA, CDR2 FQGNSA. The junction had 8 bases not matched to a gene; V was cut back by 2 bases and J by 7 bases. The CDR3 has 16 amino acids. The DNA of the CDR3 is TGTGCCAGCAGCTTAACCCGGGACAGGGGTTCGAATGAGCAGTTCTTC. Its protein is CASSLTRDRGSNEQFF.

The chain carries TRBV20-1 and TRBJ2-1; TRBD1 agrees at 9 bases. Germline CDR1 DFQATT, CDR2 SNEGSKA (reference sequence). The CDR3 extends over 11 amino acids. V was pared by 6 bases and J by 14 bases, with 8 bases of the junction left unmatched. As DNA, the CDR3 is TGCAGTGCAGACAGGGGGGGGCACAAGTTCTTC. It encodes CSADRGGHKFF.

This clonotype was seen at least ten times. The V gene is TRBV29-1, the J gene TRBJ2-5, with a tentative D call TRBD2 (5 bases). Germline assignment: CDR1 SQVTM and CDR2 ANQGSEA. V was trimmed by 4 bases and J by 3 bases, leaving 9 bases between them. The CDR3 contains 12 residues. The CDR3 DNA is TGCAGCGTTGTTTCCGGGGAAGAGACCCAGTACTTC. Protein: CSVVSGEETQYF.

The chain couples TRBV5-6 to TRBJ1-2, with TRBD1 matching 10 bases. The CDR3 loop spans 15 amino acids. Looked up from germline, CDR1 is SGHDT and CDR2 is YYEEEE. The V segment lost 4 bases and the J segment 1 base; nucleotides outside the gene matches: 4. The CDR3 loop is CASSPGTGDNYGYTF. The CDR3 nucleotides are TGTGCCAGCAGCCCCGGGACAGGGGATAACTATGGCTACACCTTC.

V usage is TRBV18 and J usage is TRBJ1-6; no clear D. This CDR3 spans 10 amino acids. CDR1 and CDR2 (germline): KGHSH, LQKENI. Trimming removed 7 bases at V and 9 bases at J, with 4 bases between. The CDR3 DNA reads as TGTGCCAGCTTTTGTTCACCCCTCCACTTT. This translates into CASFCSPLHF.

This clonotype was seen many times. The chain joins TRBV29-1 to TRBJ1-2; D uncertain. V dropped 4 bases and J dropped 7 bases, with 13 bases sitting between them. CDR3 size: 12 residues. Germline V gene sequence: CDR1 SQVTM, CDR2 ANQGSEA. Here the CDR3 DNA reads TGCAGCGTTGTCTCCGGGAGCGGTGGCTACACCTTC. It translates to CSVVSGSGGYTF. Full variable domain (outside the CDR3, taken from reference TRBV29-1 and TRBJ1-2): SAVISQKPSRDICQRGTSLTIQCQVDSQVTMMFWYRQQPGQSLTLIATANQGSEATYESGFVIDKFPISRPNLTFSTLTVSNMSPEDSSIYLCSVVSGSGGYTFGSGTRLTVV.

This clonotype has at least ten counts. V and J are TRBV5-1 and TRBJ1-2, with D perhaps matching TRBD1 (6 bases). Deletions cut 1 base from V and 5 bases from J, with 12 bases between. This CDR3 has 14 residues. Germline V CDR1 and CDR2: SGHRS, YFSETQ. DNA for the CDR3: TGCGCCAGCAGCTTGATGGACAGAGCATATGGCTACACCTTC. Translating it yields CASSLMDRAYGYTF. The entire variable domain, with the rest obtained from reference TRBV5-1 and TRBJ1-2, is as follows: KAGVTQTPRYLIKTRGQQVTLSCSPISGHRSVSWYQQTPGQGLQFLFEYFSETQRNKGNFPGRFSGRQFSNSRSEMNVSTLELGDSALYLCASSLMDRAYGYTFGSGTRLTVV.

Regarding this clonotype: A clone one base away is much larger, so this may be a read error. The chain is built from TRBV6-2 or TRBV6-3 and TRBJ1-2; TRBD1 is a possible D gene (6 bases). CDR3 length equals 17 residues. Germline CDR1 and CDR2: MNHEY and SVGEGT. CDR3 region: CVSSYEPGEALNYGYTF. The DNA of the CDR3 is TGTGTCAGCAGTTACGAGCCAGGGGAGGCCCTGAACTATGGCTACACCTTC.

This chain joins TRBV27 and TRBJ2-7, with D maybe TRBD2 (5 bases). CDR1 and CDR2 from the germline V gene are MNHEY and SMNVEV (reference sequence). CDR3 length: 15 amino acids. Trimming took 5 bases from V and 2 from J, leaving 16 bases between them. The DNA of the CDR3 is TGTGCCAGCAGTGGCCCCGGGGTAGGTGCCTACGAGCAGTACTTC. Protein: CASSGPGVGAYEQYF.

This sequence joins TRBV7-2 and TRBJ1-1, with 7 positions matching TRBD1. V gave up 5 bases and J gave up 3 bases; unmatched junction bases: 12. The germline V gene encodes CDR1 SGHTA and CDR2 FQGNSA. This CDR3 is built from 16 residues. For the CDR3, the DNA is TGTGCCAGCAGCCAGGCCGACAGGGCAGGGCACACTGAAGCTTTCTTT. It codes for CASSQADRAGHTEAFF.

The chain is built from TRBV3-1 and TRBJ2-3; weak D call: TRBD1 (6 bases). Trimming removed 4 bases at V and 5 bases at J, with 10 bases between. There are 13 residues in the CDR3. Germline lookup yields CDR1 LGHDT and CDR2 YNNKEL (reference sequence). CDR3 coding DNA: TGTGCCAGCAGCCTTAACAGGGTAGATACGCAGTATTTT. Amino acid sequence: CASSLNRVDTQYF.

The gene calls are TRBV12-3 or TRBV12-4 and TRBJ2-7; D might be TRBD2 (5 bases). The CDR3 sequence is 13 residues long. V was pared by 6 bases and J by 7 bases, with 16 bases between. The CDR3 DNA sequence: TGTGCCAGCAGCTTCGCGAGAACGGGGGAGCAGTACTTC. It encodes CASSFARTGEQYF.

Ten or more counts support this clonotype. The chain carries TRBV25-1 and TRBJ2-1, with D perhaps TRBD1 or TRBD2 (5 bases each). CDR3 length: 17 amino acids. Between the trimmed V and J ends, which lost 8 bases and 8 bases, there was a span of 28 bases. The germline gives CDR1 MGHDK, CDR2 SYGVNS. The CDR3 region has the DNA TGTGCCAGCCCCGACACCACCGGGACGCATATAGGCGATGAGCAGTTCTTC. As protein: CASPDTTGTHIGDEQFF.

There are many counts of this clonotype. The V call is TRBV29-1, the J call TRBJ2-7; D may match TRBD1 or TRBD2 (5 bases each). Germline V gene data show CDR1 as SQVTM and CDR2 as ANQGSEA. This CDR3 spans 13 amino acids. V was shortened by 7 bases and J by 2 bases, with 15 bases between the two germline ends. CDR3: CSAEGSQTYEQYF. Written as DNA, the CDR3 is TGCAGCGCAGAGGGGTCGCAAACCTACGAGCAGTACTTC.

This clonotype was counted many times. The chain recombines TRBV20-1 with TRBJ1-2, with D maybe TRBD1 (5 bases). Germline CDR1 DFQATT, CDR2 SNEGSKA (reference sequence). V lost 8 bases, J lost 5 bases, and 15 bases lay in between. There are 12 residues in the CDR3. For the CDR3, the DNA is TGCAGTTCCCGGGACGGAGCTTATGGCTACACCTTC. Its protein is CSSRDGAYGYTF.

The sample holds many counts of this clonotype. The chain joins TRBV2 to TRBJ2-7; D gene ambiguous. CDR1 and CDR2 from the germline V gene are SNHLY and FYNNEI. The CDR3 totals 12 residues. Trimming took 9 bases from V and 4 from J, leaving 13 bases between them. The CDR3 nucleotides are TGTGCCAGTTCTGCTGAGGTATACGAGCAGTACTTC. Its translation is CASSAEVYEQYF.

There are a few counts of this clonotype. The chain links TRBV20-1 to TRBJ2-7, with 11 bases matching TRBD2. V gave up 2 bases and J gave up 6 bases; unmatched junction bases: 3. This CDR3 is built from 13 residues. In germline, CDR1 is DFQATT, CDR2 SNEGSKA (reference sequence). In DNA form, the CDR3 reads TGCAGTGCTAGATCCGGGACTAGCGGCGAGCAGTACTTC. It yields the protein CSARSGTSGEQYF.

This chain joins TRBV5-1 and TRBJ2-3, with 10 bases fitting TRBD2. Germline values: CDR1 SGHRS, CDR2 YFSETQ. Trimming took 0 bases from V and 4 from J; bases not matched to a gene: 8. This CDR3 spans 17 amino acids. The DNA of the CDR3 is TGCGCCAGCAGCTTGGACTCAGCGGGGGGGCCATCAGATACGCAGTATTTT. It translates to CASSLDSAGGPSDTQYF.

This clonotype was seen a handful of times. V is TRBV27 and J is TRBJ2-7, with 7 bases lining up with TRBD2. CDR1 and CDR2 (germline): MNHEY, SMNVEV (reference sequence). The length of the CDR3 is 13 residues. V dropped 8 bases and J dropped 3; count of bases not matched to a gene: 7. CDR3 in DNA: TGTGCCAGCGCGAGCGGGGCCCGCTACGAGCAGTACTTC. Translated: CASASGARYEQYF.